This T cell receptor (beta chain) comes out of a study of T cell responses to AZD1222 COVID-19 vaccine. Study-level results: Sampling that yielded the repertoires occurred only after the peak T cell response. The donor cohort was predominantly white British with a female majority, and clonal diversity may have been underestimated. Only a handful of individuals given AZD1222 were seropositive at baseline.

The assay was immunoSEQ multiplex PCR, and TCRdb's table has in-frame clones only and misses some. The sample has over 85,000 clones, approximately 94% seen once. Trimming stripped 11 bases from V and 2 bases from J, with 22 bases between. The CDR3 covers 15 residues. Germline CDR1 MDHEN, CDR2 SYDVKM. A remark on this clone: The antigen remains unidentified.

Second-dose schedules of about 4 or about 12 weeks were combined. This clonotype was obtained from an adult who received the AZD1222 COVID-19 vaccine. The rearrangement links TRBV28 to TRBJ2-7; the D gene is possibly TRBD2 (6 bases). This specimen consisted of peripheral blood, obtained 28 days after the second AZD1222 dose. The CDR3 here is CAGVIDRRVTYEQYF. CDR3 in DNA: TGTGCCGGCGTCATCGACCGGAGGGTGACCTACGAGCAGTACTTC.